Below, 10 T cell receptor beta chains from the same sample are listed, as sequenced in a study of cytotoxic CD8 clonotypes in ibrutinib-treated CLL. The table came from immunoSEQ multiplex PCR; TCRdb's copy has only in-frame clones and leaves some out. The data show about 160,000 clones, approximately 80% seen once. The sample was PBMCs, taken after 12 months of ibrutinib treatment. Receptors originate from a human donor with chronic lymphocytic leukemia.

The chain links TRBV15 to TRBJ1-2; D is uncertain. Trimming took 0 bases from V and 4 from J, leaving 12 bases between them. The CDR3 runs to 15 residues. Looked up from germline, CDR1 is LNHNV and CDR2 is YYDKDF (reference sequence). The CDR3 region is CATSRDRRTIYGYTF. Here the CDR3 DNA reads TGTGCCACCAGCAGAGATCGCAGGACGATCTATGGCTACACCTTC.

The genes are TRBV18 and TRBJ2-7, with 10 bases lining up with TRBD2. Germline V gene lookup returns CDR1 KGHSH and CDR2 LQKENI. The CDR3 is 15 residues long. The junction had 3 bases not matched to a gene; V was cut back by 0 bases and J by 4 bases. CDR3 coding DNA: TGTGCCAGCTCACCACCGGGACTAGCGAGGTACGAGCAGTACTTC. Its translation is CASSPPGLARYEQYF.

CDR3 sequence (DNA): TGTGCCAGCAGCGCGGGGGGGAGTCTCACAGATACGCAGTATTTT. This encodes CASSAGGSLTDTQYF. The chain employs TRBV9 and TRBJ2-3; 8 nucleotides agree with TRBD2. V gave up 3 bases and J gave up 2 bases; unmatched junction bases: 5. The CDR3 sequence is 15 residues long. The germline V gene has CDR1 SGDLS and CDR2 YYNGEE.

Note on this clone: Other DNA variants within this sample encode the same CDR3. The chain recombines TRBV19 with TRBJ2-1; TRBD1 aligns across 8 bases. Germline V gene data show CDR1 as LNHDA and CDR2 as SQIVND (reference sequence). Unmatched junction bases numbered 5, after V lost 6 bases and J lost 4 bases. The CDR3 covers 14 residues. The CDR3 region is CASRETGVYNEQFF. As DNA, the CDR3 is TGTGCCAGTAGGGAGACAGGGGTTTACAATGAGCAGTTCTTC.

The CDR3 is CASSQGATRAANTEAFF. CDR3 nucleotide sequence: TGTGCCAGCAGCCAAGGGGCGACGAGGGCAGCGAACACTGAAGCTTTCTTT. The V call is TRBV7-9, the J call TRBJ1-1; tentative D call: TRBD1 (5 bases). V dropped 5 bases and J dropped 1 base, with 20 bases sitting between them. CDR1 and CDR2 from the germline V gene are SEHNR and FQNEAQ (reference sequence). CDR3 length: 17 residues. The variable domain in full, with the rest retrieved from reference TRBV7-9 and TRBJ1-1, is DTGVSQNPRHKITKRGQNVTFRCDPISEHNRLYWYRQTLGQGPEFLTYFQNEAQLEKSRLLSDRFSAERPKGSFSTLEIQRTEQGDSAMYLCASSQGATRAANTEAFFGQGTRLTVV.

V is TRBV19 and J is TRBJ2-5; D is perhaps TRBD2 (6 bases). V was cut by 7 bases and J by 5 bases, with 20 bases left in between. This CDR3 is 15 amino acids long. CDR1 and CDR2 from the germline V gene are LNHDA and SQIVND (reference sequence). CDR3: CASNIPEGGLETQYF. The CDR3 coding sequence is TGTGCCAGTAACATCCCGGAGGGAGGTTTGGAGACCCAGTACTTC.

The chain uses TRBV27 and TRBJ2-2; D might be TRBD1 or TRBD2, each matching 6 bases. Germline CDR1 is MNHEY and CDR2 is SMNVEV (reference sequence). The CDR3 is made up of 14 amino acids. V was pared by 5 bases and J by 5 bases, with 12 bases between. Here the CDR3 reads CASSLGGGTGELFF. In DNA form, the CDR3 reads TGTGCCAGCAGTCTAGGGGGAGGTACCGGGGAGCTGTTTTTT.

This clone was counted only a few times. J is TRBJ2-3 and V is TRBV4-1; TRBD1 is a possible D gene (5 bases). Germline values: CDR1 MGHRA, CDR2 YSYEKL. This CDR3 contains 16 residues. The V end lost 4 bases, the J end lost 0 bases, and 14 bases lay between the germline ends. The CDR3 sequence is CASSPSFGASTDTQYF. The CDR3 DNA follows: TGCGCCAGCAGCCCCTCTTTTGGGGCTAGCACAGATACGCAGTATTTT.

This chain uses TRBV7-3 with TRBJ2-5; D is unresolved. The CDR3 consists of 13 residues. Trimming stripped 5 bases from V and 2 bases from J, with 9 bases between. Looked up from germline, CDR1 is SGHTA and CDR2 is FQGTGA. The CDR3 region is CASSPGEQETQYF. The CDR3 region has the DNA TGTGCCAGCAGCCCCGGAGAGCAAGAGACCCAGTACTTC.

The genes are TRBV5-1 and TRBJ1-3; TRBD1 matches at 8 bases. Germline V gene data show CDR1 as SGHRS and CDR2 as YFSETQ. The CDR3 loop spans 16 amino acids. The V gene end was trimmed by 4 bases and the J gene end by 0 bases; junction bases not matched to a gene: 6. The CDR3 DNA is TGCGCCAGCAGCAAAGGACAGGGCTCCTCTGGAAACACCATATATTTT. It is translated as CASSKGQGSSGNTIYF.